This TCR beta chain appears in the sequencing data of a study of blood T cell repertoires in COVID-19. The CDR3 is 15 amino acids. Germline V CDR1 and CDR2: SGDLS, YYNGEE. V gave up 0 bases and J gave up 6 bases, with 16 bases separating them. Repertoires were generated with immunoSEQ multiplex PCR, while TCRdb's copy carries only in-frame clones and drops some. The sample includes roughly 300,000 clones, approximately 83% seen only once; the top ten take around 4.5%. This chain uses TRBV9 with TRBJ2-7, with TRBD1 as a possible D gene (7 bases). The source of this sequence is a woman in her thirties or forties with acute COVID-19. The sample consisted of PBMCs or T cells enriched from blood (not recorded which). The CDR3 sequence is CASSVGGGGLSEQYF. The CDR3 region has the DNA TGTGCCAGCAGCGTAGGTGGAGGGGGCCTGAGCGAGCAGTACTTC.